The text below deals with one TCR beta chain. Its antigen is still unknown. The data were taken from a study of PD-1 blockade in classical Hodgkin lymphoma. Whole-study findings and limits: CD4+ TCR diversity rose significantly by C4D1, and CD8+ TCR diversity did not. Complete responders started with a diversity level that resembled newly diagnosed patients at baseline. Patients starting nivolumab under 1 year after ASCT were excluded. It was reported that newly diagnosed patients had less baseline TCR diversity than healthy donors.

The protocol was immunoSEQ multiplex PCR, while the TCRdb copy is restricted to in-frame clones and leaves out a portion. The repertoire has approximately 61,000 clones, 87% of them found once; the top ten carry about 8.1%. CDR1 is SGHRS, CDR2 YFSETQ, per germline. This CDR3 spans 13 amino acids. Trimming left V 4 bases short and J 3 bases short, with 10 bases between. The time point is: cycle 4 day 1 (C4D1), after about 6 weeks of nivolumab. No patient escaped relapse after autologous stem cell transplantation, and brentuximab vedotin exposure varied. This TCR was recovered from a human donor with classical Hodgkin lymphoma. The material was peripheral blood mononuclear cells (PBMCs), obtained before the fourth cycle of nivolumab. This rearrangement joins TRBV5-1 to TRBJ1-1; D gene ambiguous. The CDR3 sequence: CASSEGWYTEAFF. CDR3 coding DNA: TGCGCCAGCAGCGAGGGCTGGTACACTGAAGCTTTCTTT.